This TCR beta chain was sequenced during a study of blood T cell repertoires in COVID-19. Concerning this clone itself: The same CDR3 also results from other DNA sequences found in this sample.

Trimming took off 2 bases at V and 1 base at J, with 6 bases between the two ends. The CDR3 consists of 14 residues. Germline assignment: CDR1 MNHEY and CDR2 SVGAGI. The method was immunoSEQ multiplex PCR; TCRdb's version includes in-frame clones alone and lacks a portion of them. The table lists about 59,000 clones, less than 75% of them singletons. V is TRBV6-5 and J is TRBJ1-3; tentative D call: TRBD1 (5 bases). The TCR sequence derives from a woman in her 70s with acute or convalescent COVID-19. Sequencing used peripheral blood. The DNA for the CDR3 is TGTGCCAGCAGTTACGACAGTTCTGGAAACACCATATATTTT. It encodes CASSYDSSGNTIYF.